These 27 T cell receptor beta chains were all obtained from the same sample, sequenced in a study of blood T cells in healthy people across ages. For the second PCR, which ran for roughly 6 to 12 cycles, a sample-barcoded 5' primer and a J-beta primer mix were used. TCRdb re-called the 5' RACE reads through MiXCR, storing one row per CDR3 protein. The sample records more than 600,000 distinct CDR3 sequences, 25% being singletons. The data also belong to a second study, concerning T cells of mothers and their children.

Sequenced material: blood. Every receptor here comes from a boy aged 10-17 years in good health.

The rearrangement uses TRBV11-2 and TRBJ2-5, with TRBD2 matching over 10 bases. Unmatched junction bases numbered 20, after V lost 2 bases and J lost 5 bases. Looked up from germline, CDR1 is SGHAT and CDR2 is FQNNGV. The CDR3 runs to 20 residues. The CDR3: CASSLSPKLTSGPGGETQYF. The CDR3 coding sequence is TGTGCCAGCAGCTTATCCCCCAAACTGACTAGCGGGCCGGGCGGGGAGACCCAGTACTTC.

The chain joins TRBV6-2 or TRBV6-3 to TRBJ1-1; 10 nucleotides agree with TRBD1. This CDR3 is 15 amino acids long. V dropped 7 bases and J dropped 10; count of bases not matched to a gene: 15. Germline CDR1 reads MNHEY; CDR2 reads SVGEGT. In nucleotides, the CDR3 is TGTGCCAGCATTAATCCGGGACAGGGGATCTCTAGAGCTTTCTTT. This encodes CASINPGQGISRAFF.

Only a few counts were recorded for this clonotype. DNA of the CDR3: TGCGCCAGCAGCTTGTCCAGAGTCCATGAGCAGTTCTTC. As protein: CASSLSRVHEQFF. This rearrangement joins TRBV5-1 to TRBJ2-1; unclear D gene. Trimming took 1 base from V and 8 from J, leaving 10 bases between them. The CDR3 runs to 13 residues. Germline-derived CDR1 and CDR2 are SGHRS and YFSETQ.

The CDR3 bases are TGTGCCAGCAGCTTCCCCCGTGCACTAGCGGGGGGACTCCACTACGAGCAGTACTTC. Protein: CASSFPRALAGGLHYEQYF. The chain uses TRBV7-9 and TRBJ2-7; 12 bases align to TRBD2. This CDR3 contains 19 residues. V shed 3 bases, J shed 3 bases, and the junction held 15 bases outside the gene matches. Germline assignment: CDR1 SEHNR and CDR2 FQNEAQ (reference sequence).

The table lists this clonotype with many counts. Mismatch with germline at one junction end may stem from a read error. This chain links TRBV4-1 with TRBJ2-1; no reliable D call. This CDR3 spans 13 amino acids. CDR1 is MGHRA, CDR2 YSYEKL, per germline. Here the CDR3 reads CASSQDSYNEQFF. The CDR3 DNA sequence: TGTGCCAGCAGCCAAGACTCCTACAATGAGCAGTTCTTC.

CDR3 sequence reads: CASSYTAGIETQYF. DNA of the CDR3: TGTGCCAGCAGTTATACGGCAGGGATCGAAACCCAGTACTTC. The rearrangement joins TRBV6-2 or TRBV6-3 to TRBJ2-5; D possibly corresponds to TRBD1 (5 bases). This CDR3 region has 14 residues. The germline CDR1 and CDR2 sequences are MNHEY and SVGEGT. Trimming took 3 bases from V and 8 from J, leaving 16 bases between them.

The chain employs TRBV7-9 and TRBJ2-7; D is possibly TRBD1 or TRBD2 (5 bases each). This CDR3 region has 13 residues. Germline assignment: CDR1 SEHNR and CDR2 FQNEAQ (reference sequence). V dropped 1 base and J dropped 5 bases, with 9 bases sitting between them. The CDR3: CASSLVGEDEQYF. CDR3 coding DNA: TGTGCCAGCAGCTTAGTGGGGGAAGACGAGCAGTACTTC.

This clonotype was recorded a few times. The chain uses TRBV6-5 and TRBJ2-5; possible D gene TRBD1, 7 bases. The V gene lost 7 bases and the J gene lost 7 bases, with 19 bases spanning the gap. This CDR3 region has 14 residues. Germline CDR1 is MNHEY and CDR2 is SVGAGI. In nucleotides, the CDR3 is TGTGCCAGCACCCAGACCCTCCAGGGGGGGACCCAGTACTTC. As protein: CASTQTLQGGTQYF.

This clonotype has only a few counts. CDR3 bases: TGTGCCAGCAGCTTGGAAAAGGGGGCTGGGGCCAACGTCCTGACTTTC. This encodes CASSLEKGAGANVLTF. The V and J genes are TRBV7-3 and TRBJ2-6, with D perhaps matching TRBD1 (6 bases). The germline V and J ends were trimmed by 3 bases and 2 bases, with 11 bases remaining between them. Per the germline V gene, CDR1 is SGHTA and CDR2 is FQGTGA. The CDR3 contains 16 residues.

In this sample, this clonotype turned up a few times. V and J are TRBV14 and TRBJ2-1; D not certain. Germline values: CDR1 SGHDN, CDR2 FVKESK. This CDR3 is built from 15 residues. V was clipped by 0 bases and J by 8 bases, with 14 bases between them. The DNA of the CDR3 is TGTGCCAGCAGCCAAGATCGAAGAATCGGCCATGAGCAGTTCTTC. It encodes CASSQDRRIGHEQFF.

The rearrangement uses TRBV7-9 and TRBJ2-3; no firm D call. CDR1 is SEHNR and CDR2 is FQNEAQ in the germline V gene (reference sequence). V was cut by 2 bases and J by 2 bases, with 17 bases left in between. The CDR3 totals 17 residues. This CDR3 is CASSLWATGSYTDTQYF. The CDR3 nucleotides read TGTGCCAGCAGCTTATGGGCTACGGGCTCGTACACAGATACGCAGTATTTT.

V and J are TRBV6-5 and TRBJ2-5; 8 bases agree with TRBD2. Germline CDR1 reads MNHEY; CDR2 reads SVGAGI. J gave up 3 bases and V 5 bases, and 8 bases lay outside the gene matches. This CDR3 region has 15 residues. Here the CDR3 reads CASSHRTSNEETQYF. In DNA form, the CDR3 reads TGTGCCAGCAGTCATCGGACTAGCAATGAAGAGACCCAGTACTTC.

This clonotype has only a few counts. This rearrangement joins TRBV15 to TRBJ2-1; 9 positions agree with TRBD2. The CDR3 loop spans 17 amino acids. Germline V gene data show CDR1 as LNHNV and CDR2 as YYDKDF (reference sequence). V shed 0 bases, J shed 2 bases, and the junction held 5 bases outside the gene matches. The CDR3 nucleotides read TGTGCCACCAGCAGAGATGACCGACTAGCGGCCTACAATGAGCAGTTCTTC. Residues: CATSRDDRLAAYNEQFF. The full variable domain, rest sourced from reference TRBV15 and TRBJ2-1, is DAMVIQNPRYQVTQFGKPVTLSCSQTLNHNVMYWYQQKSSQAPKLLFHYYDKDFNNEADTPDNFQSRRPNTSFCFLDIRSPGLGDTAMYLCATSRDDRLAAYNEQFFGPGTRLTVL.

On this clonotype: A read error may be the cause here, since a much bigger clone is one base away. The chain has TRBV13 and TRBJ2-6; no clear D gene. From germline, CDR1 is PRHDT and CDR2 FYEKMQ (reference sequence). V dropped 10 bases and J dropped 0 bases, with 7 bases sitting between them. The CDR3 is 13 amino acids. The CDR3 DNA reads as TGTGCCACCAGTTACTCTGGGGCCAACGTCCTGACTTTC. Translation gives CATSYSGANVLTF.

The CDR3: CSVLSVDSDTQYF. Written as DNA, the CDR3 is TGCAGCGTTTTAAGCGTTGATTCAGATACGCAGTATTTT. The chain links TRBV29-1 to TRBJ2-3; D not resolved. The CDR3 has 13 residues. The V gene's germline CDR1 is SQVTM and CDR2 ANQGSEA. V was shortened by 5 bases and J by 4 bases, with 13 bases between the two germline ends.

CDR3 sequence reads: CASSRGGGLYGYTF. For the CDR3, the DNA is TGTGCCAGCAGCCGGGGCGGGGGCCTCTATGGCTACACCTTC. The chain couples TRBV12-3 or TRBV12-4 to TRBJ1-2, with a tentative D call TRBD1 (6 bases). The V end was cut by 6 bases, the J end by 4 bases, with 15 bases between. This CDR3 comprises 14 residues.

This clonotype has only a few counts. For the CDR3, the DNA is TGTGCCAGCAGTTCTACGATTGATGAAAAACTGTTTTTT. Protein product: CASSSTIDEKLFF. This chain links TRBV6-5 with TRBJ1-4; no reliable D call. Germline V gene data show CDR1 as MNHEY and CDR2 as SVGAGI. CDR3 length: 13 residues. V was clipped by 4 bases and J by 6 bases, with 9 bases between them.

The chain carries TRBV28 and TRBJ2-1; a possible D gene is TRBD2 (6 bases). Germline-derived CDR1 and CDR2 are MDHEN and SYDVKM. The CDR3 sequence is 14 residues long. Trimming removed 6 bases from V and 7 bases from J, with 16 bases in between. Here the CDR3 reads CASRWGGLGNEQFF. The CDR3 DNA sequence: TGTGCCAGCAGATGGGGAGGATTAGGGAATGAGCAGTTCTTC.

The J gene is TRBJ2-5, the V gene TRBV7-9; 9 positions agree with TRBD1. V dropped 5 bases and J dropped 2; count of bases not matched to a gene: 6. The length of the CDR3 is 15 residues. Germline V gene data show CDR1 as SEHNR and CDR2 as FQNEAQ (reference sequence). CDR3 DNA sequence: TGTGCCAGCAGCGCGACAGGGACAGGGCAAGAGACCCAGTACTTC. As protein: CASSATGTGQETQYF.

V gene TRBV2 combines with J gene TRBJ1-3; TRBD1 is a possible D gene (5 bases). Germline V gene sequence: CDR1 SNHLY, CDR2 FYNNEI. CDR3 size: 14 residues. V was clipped by 10 bases and J by 2 bases, with 15 bases between them. The CDR3 nucleotides are TGTGCCACTTCTTCGGGGGTCCCTGGAAACACCATATATTTT. This sequence encodes CATSSGVPGNTIYF.

This chain joins TRBV2 and TRBJ2-1; 10 bases line up with TRBD2. CDR1 and CDR2 from the germline V gene are SNHLY and FYNNEI. This CDR3 has 15 residues. V lost 6 bases, J lost 10 bases, and 12 bases stayed unmatched. The CDR3 nucleotides are TGTGCCAGCAGCGAGAGACTAGCGGGTACGATGGAGCAGTTCTTC. Translation: CASSERLAGTMEQFF.

This clonotype has more than one count but fewer than ten. This sequence joins TRBV5-1 and TRBJ1-1; D is ambiguous. Germline V gene data show CDR1 as SGHRS and CDR2 as YFSETQ. This CDR3 spans 14 amino acids. Between the trimmed V and J ends, which lost 3 bases and 1 base, there was a span of 10 bases. CDR3 protein: CASSYELGNTEAFF. The CDR3, as DNA: TGCGCCAGCAGCTACGAACTAGGGAACACTGAAGCTTTCTTT.

In this sample, this clonotype turned up a few times. The V call is TRBV29-1, the J call TRBJ1-2; 7 bases are a match to TRBD1. V lost 6 bases, J lost 0 bases, and 7 bases stayed unmatched. Germline CDR1 reads SQVTM; CDR2 reads ANQGSEA. The CDR3 contains 14 residues. The CDR3, as DNA: TGCAGCGTGAGGGGACAGCTAGCTAACTATGGCTACACCTTC. Translated, it gives CSVRGQLANYGYTF.

The chain couples TRBV28 to TRBJ1-4; D is unresolved. The germline gives CDR1 MDHEN, CDR2 SYDVKM. V lost 7 bases to trimming and J lost 4 bases, with 10 bases between them. The CDR3 has 13 residues. CDR3 residues: CASKVSGNEKLFF. CDR3 nucleotide sequence: TGTGCCAGCAAGGTCAGCGGTAATGAAAAACTGTTTTTT.

This rearrangement joins TRBV7-2 to TRBJ2-1; TRBD1 agrees at 10 bases. The J call is doubtful: the DNA matches TRBJ2-7 better. Looked up from germline, CDR1 is SGHTA and CDR2 is FQGNSA. The CDR3 length is 13 residues. This CDR3 reads CASSPGQGEEQYF. The DNA of the CDR3 is TGTGCCAGCAGCCCCGGACAGGGGGAAGAGCAGTACTTC.

This clonotype was recorded a few times. The chain recombines TRBV14 with TRBJ2-5; 7 bases map to TRBD1. The germline V gene has CDR1 SGHDN and CDR2 FVKESK. The CDR3 totals 15 residues. The V segment lost 4 bases and the J segment 3 bases; nucleotides outside the gene matches: 8. The CDR3 DNA reads TGTGCCAGCAGCCCTCTGGGACAGCAAAAAGAGACCCAGTACTTC. It specifies CASSPLGQQKETQYF.

The table lists this clonotype with a few counts. The chain uses TRBV28 and TRBJ2-5; TRBD2 agrees at 9 bases. From germline, CDR1 is MDHEN and CDR2 SYDVKM. Trimming took 6 bases from V and 4 from J; bases not matched to a gene: 6. The CDR3 has 14 amino acids. CDR3 in DNA: TGTGCCAGCAGACTACCTAGCGGGATAGAGACCCAGTACTTC. Its protein product is CASRLPSGIETQYF.